These 32 T cell receptor beta chains were all obtained from the same sample, sequenced in a study of a mutant IDH1 vaccine in newly diagnosed glioma. Libraries were prepared by immunoSEQ multiplex PCR; TCRdb keeps only in-frame clonotypes and omits some of them. In the table there are fewer than 45,000 clones, 80% to 95% of which are singletons. Time point indicated: baseline, week 1 (first vaccination visit). Indicated treatment: pre-vaccination baseline after standard-of-care therapy. Sequenced material: PBMCs, taken from a glioma patient treated with radiotherapy, temozolomide or both. Receptor source: a man aged 18 to 30 with glioma.

This chain joins TRBV19 and TRBJ1-1, with D uncertain. This CDR3 is 13 amino acids long. V was clipped by 3 bases and J by 5 bases, with 10 bases between them. Germline V lookup: CDR1 LNHDA, CDR2 SQIVND (reference sequence). CDR3 sequence (DNA): TGTGCCAGTAGTATGGTCCCGGGGACTGAAGCTTTCTTT. This sequence encodes CASSMVPGTEAFF.

This clone was observed a single time. J is TRBJ1-6 and V is TRBV6-5, with 7 bases fitting TRBD1. The CDR3 has 16 residues. CDR1 is MNHEY and CDR2 is SVGAGI in the germline V gene. V trimming: 0 bases; J trimming: 7 bases; junction bases outside the gene matches: 6. The CDR3 nucleotides are TGTGCCAGCAGTTACTCTCTCTCAGGGGGGAATTCACCCCTCCACTTT. Its protein product is CASSYSLSGGNSPLHF.

The rearrangement links TRBV2 to TRBJ1-1; maybe TRBD1 (6 bases). The CDR3 is 16 residues long. The germline V gene has CDR1 SNHLY and CDR2 FYNNEI. V gave up 4 bases and J gave up 4 bases, with 19 bases separating them. The CDR3 DNA sequence: TGTGCCAGCAGTGGCTCGACAGGTCCGGTGAGCACTGAAGCTTTCTTT. Translation gives CASSGSTGPVSTEAFF.

V and J are TRBV19 and TRBJ2-2; the D gene is possibly TRBD2 (6 bases). Germline-derived CDR1 and CDR2 are LNHDA and SQIVND (reference sequence). The CDR3 totals 16 residues. V was shortened by 1 base and J by 5 bases, with 14 bases between the two germline ends. Here the CDR3 DNA reads TGTGCCAGTAGTATAGTCGGCAGGGCGGGAACCGGGGAGCTGTTTTTT. Translation: CASSIVGRAGTGELFF.

Here the CDR3 DNA reads TGTGCCAGCAGTAGGAGGGAGGAAGAGACCCAGTACTTC. Translated, it gives CASSRREEETQYF. This rearrangement joins TRBV6-5 to TRBJ2-5, with D perhaps TRBD2 (6 bases). This CDR3 is built from 13 residues. Trimming cost V 5 bases and J 3 bases, with 10 bases left between them. The germline V gene has CDR1 MNHEY and CDR2 SVGAGI.

The chain combines TRBV9 with TRBJ2-7; 11 nucleotides align to TRBD2. V dropped 0 bases and J dropped 3; count of bases not matched to a gene: 2. The CDR3 runs to 15 residues. Per germline, CDR1 SGDLS and CDR2 YYNGEE. This chain's CDR3 is CASSVGGTSGYEQYF. CDR3 sequence (DNA): TGTGCCAGCAGCGTAGGGGGGACTAGCGGCTACGAGCAGTACTTC.

This clone was seen only once. This chain joins TRBV19 and TRBJ1-5; D call uncertain. There are 13 residues in the CDR3. Germline loops: CDR1 LNHDA, CDR2 SQIVND (reference sequence). Trimming removed 8 bases at V and 5 bases at J, with 13 bases between. This CDR3 reads CASSAHGDQPQHF. CDR3 in DNA: TGTGCCAGTTCCGCGCATGGGGATCAGCCCCAGCATTTT.

In its sample, this clone was seen once. The chain has TRBV7-8 and TRBJ2-6; 8 nucleotides align to TRBD1. This CDR3 spans 18 amino acids. With V trimmed by 0 bases and J by 0 bases, 4 bases remained unmatched. The germline V gene has CDR1 SGHVS and CDR2 FQNEAQ. The CDR3 sequence: CASSLARTGNSGANVLTF. In DNA, the CDR3 is TGTGCCAGCAGCTTAGCGAGGACAGGGAACTCTGGGGCCAACGTCCTGACTTTC. The whole variable domain, remainder taken from reference TRBV7-8 and TRBJ2-6, is GAGVSQSPRYKVAKRGQDVALRCDPISGHVSLFWYQQALGQGPEFLTYFQNEAQLDKSGLPSDRFFAERPEGSVSTLKIQRTQQEDSAVYLCASSLARTGNSGANVLTFGAGSRLTVL.

This clone has only a few counts. This CDR3 reads CATAAGYEKLFF. The CDR3 region has the DNA TGTGCCACCGCGGCCGGTTATGAAAAACTGTTTTTT. This sequence joins TRBV15 and TRBJ1-4; D gene ambiguous. With 8 bases removed from V and 6 bases from J, the gap between germline ends came to 10 bases. The CDR3 is 12 amino acids. Germline CDR1 LNHNV, CDR2 YYDKDF (reference sequence). Using reference TRBV15 and TRBJ1-4 for the parts outside the CDR3, the full variable domain is DAMVIQNPRYQVTQFGKPVTLSCSQTLNHNVMYWYQQKSSQAPKLLFHYYDKDFNNEADTPDNFQSRRPNTSFCFLDIRSPGLGDTAMYLCATAAGYEKLFFGSGTQLSVL.

The chain has TRBV4-1 and TRBJ1-4; TRBD1 aligns across 12 bases. The CDR3 is made up of 19 amino acids. In germline, CDR1 is MGHRA, CDR2 YSYEKL. V lost 0 bases, J lost 7 bases, and 12 bases stayed unmatched. The CDR3 region has the DNA TGCGCCAGCAGCCAAGACTTCGGGACAGGGGGCCTTACCCCTGAAAAACTGTTTTTT. Its protein product is CASSQDFGTGGLTPEKLFF.

This chain joins TRBV11-3 and TRBJ2-2; D assignment may be TRBD1 or TRBD2 (5 bases each). The CDR3 contains 15 residues. V shed 1 base and J shed 8 bases, with 14 bases lying between them. Germline CDR1 is SGHNT and CDR2 is YENEEA. The CDR3 bases are TGTGCCAGCAGCTTAGTGCCGGGGCCTAGGGGGGAGCTGTTTTTT. Its translation is CASSLVPGPRGELFF.

This clone was observed a single time. The chain couples TRBV6-1 to TRBJ2-5; tentatively, D is TRBD1 (6 bases). The CDR3 is made up of 12 amino acids. V shed 8 bases and J shed 8 bases, with 15 bases lying between them. Germline values: CDR1 MNHNS, CDR2 SASEGT. The CDR3 reads CASEQGPRTQYF. CDR3 nucleotides: TGTGCCAGCGAACAGGGACCCCGCACCCAGTACTTC.

The chain combines TRBV5-1 with TRBJ2-3; D remains unclear. This CDR3 has 14 residues. V lost 2 bases to trimming and J lost 1 base, with 8 bases between them. CDR1 is SGHRS and CDR2 is YFSETQ in the germline V gene. In DNA form, the CDR3 reads TGCGCCAGCAGCTTAAATTTAGGCACAGATACGCAGTATTTT. This encodes CASSLNLGTDTQYF.

This chain joins TRBV30 and TRBJ1-1; D remains unclear. The germline V and J ends were trimmed by 1 base and 8 bases, with 8 bases remaining between them. This CDR3 is 11 amino acids long. CDR1 is GTSNPN and CDR2 is SVGIG in the germline V gene (reference sequence). CDR3 nucleotides: TGTGCCTGGAGTGAGCGGACGGAAGCTTTCTTT. Its translation: CAWSERTEAFF.

The chain combines TRBV19 with TRBJ2-1, with D perhaps matching TRBD1 (6 bases). Germline values: CDR1 LNHDA, CDR2 SQIVND (reference sequence). The V gene lost 5 bases and the J gene lost 2 bases, with 13 bases spanning the gap. This CDR3 is 15 amino acids long. CDR3 sequence reads: CASSGRDIPYNEQFF. The CDR3, as DNA: TGTGCCAGTAGTGGTCGGGACATACCCTACAATGAGCAGTTCTTC.

The CDR3 DNA follows: TGTGCCAGCAGCTCGGGACTAGCGGGCCAAGAGACCCAGTACTTC. Residues: CASSSGLAGQETQYF. J is TRBJ2-5 and V is TRBV5-5, with 12 bases identical to TRBD2. The CDR3 sequence is 15 residues long. Germline-derived CDR1 and CDR2 are SGHKS and YYEKEE (reference sequence). V trimming: 3 bases; J trimming: 1 base; junction bases outside the gene matches: 1.

The rearrangement joins TRBV7-9 to TRBJ1-4, with D possibly being TRBD1 (5 bases). There are 15 residues in the CDR3. Trimming shortened V by 5 bases and J by 7 bases, and 17 bases separated the two germline ends. CDR1 is SEHNR, CDR2 FQNEAQ, per germline (reference sequence). The CDR3 spells CASSVGTKRGEKLFF. The CDR3 DNA reads as TGTGCCAGCAGCGTTGGGACGAAACGGGGTGAAAAACTGTTTTTT.

This sequence joins TRBV6-5 and TRBJ2-7; 8 nucleotides agree with TRBD2. This CDR3 has 15 amino acids. Losses at the gene ends were 6 bases for V and 0 bases for J; bases not matched to a gene: 7. Germline CDR1 reads MNHEY; CDR2 reads SVGAGI. The CDR3 DNA reads TGTGCCAGCAGGAGCGGGAGTGGCAACTCCTACGAGCAGTACTTC. It translates to CASRSGSGNSYEQYF.

This clone was counted a single time. The chain recombines TRBV7-6 with TRBJ1-5; D ambiguous. The germline V gene has CDR1 SGHVS and CDR2 FNYEAQ. CDR3 length equals 14 residues. V gave up 1 base and J gave up 4 bases, with 8 bases separating them. The CDR3 sequence is CASSLGGVNQPQHF. For the CDR3, the DNA is TGTGCCAGCAGCTTAGGTGGCGTAAATCAGCCCCAGCATTTT.

The V call is TRBV19, the J call TRBJ2-2; D might be TRBD1 (6 bases). This CDR3 has 14 amino acids. Germline V gene lookup returns CDR1 LNHDA and CDR2 SQIVND (reference sequence). V was trimmed by 4 bases and J by 4 bases, leaving 10 bases between them. CDR3 nucleotide sequence: TGTGCCAGTAGTACAGGGGCGGGCACCGGGGAGCTGTTTTTT. This codes for CASSTGAGTGELFF.

This clone was observed a single time. The rearrangement joins TRBV15 to TRBJ1-2; 7 nucleotides match TRBD1. V trimming: 5 bases; J trimming: 0 bases; junction bases outside the gene matches: 18. This CDR3 spans 19 amino acids. From germline, CDR1 is LNHNV and CDR2 YYDKDF (reference sequence). CDR3 amino acids: CATSEWDSGREAANYGYTF. The CDR3 DNA sequence: TGTGCCACCAGCGAGTGGGACAGTGGAAGAGAAGCTGCTAACTATGGCTACACCTTC.

The chain uses TRBV30 and TRBJ2-5; 8 bases agree with TRBD1. Trimming removed 4 bases from V and 3 bases from J; junction bases left unmatched: 10. The V gene's germline CDR1 is GTSNPN and CDR2 SVGIG (reference sequence). There are 15 residues in the CDR3. In DNA form, the CDR3 reads TGTGCCTGGACCCTAAACAGGGGGACCAAAGAGACCCAGTACTTC. This codes for CAWTLNRGTKETQYF.

The chain is built from TRBV5-5 and TRBJ2-4, with unresolved D. The CDR3 consists of 18 residues. Germline V lookup: CDR1 SGHKS, CDR2 YYEKEE (reference sequence). V was shortened by 0 bases and J by 3 bases, with 19 bases between the two germline ends. The CDR3 spells CASSLGHSRANSKNIQYF. CDR3 DNA sequence: TGTGCCAGCAGCTTGGGCCACTCAAGGGCTAATAGCAAAAACATTCAGTACTTC.

The V gene is TRBV9, the J gene TRBJ1-5; a weak D match, TRBD1 (6 bases). The ends were cut back, 3 bases at V and 4 bases at J, with 14 bases in the middle. The germline gives CDR1 SGDLS, CDR2 YYNGEE. The CDR3 runs 15 residues. CDR3 sequence (DNA): TGTGCCAGCAGCGCGGGGACACTTGGGAATCAGCCCCAGCATTTT. It specifies CASSAGTLGNQPQHF. Filled out from reference TRBV9 and TRBJ1-5, the complete variable domain reads DSGVTQTPKHLITATGQRVTLRCSPRSGDLSVYWYQQSLDQGLQFLIQYYNGEERAKGNILERFSAQQFPDLHSELNLSSLELGDSALYFCASSAGTLGNQPQHFGDGTRLSIL.

This clone was seen a single time. The chain is built from TRBV7-2 and TRBJ2-7; D is uncertain. With 0 bases removed from V and 2 bases from J, the gap between germline ends came to 11 bases. This CDR3 contains 15 residues. Germline CDR1 and CDR2: SGHTA and FQGNSA. The CDR3 region is CASSLAPTLTYEQYF. In DNA form, the CDR3 reads TGTGCCAGCAGCTTAGCCCCAACACTTACCTACGAGCAGTACTTC.

This clone was detected only once. This chain connects TRBV6-1 to TRBJ1-1; D remains unclear. The CDR3 has 14 amino acids. Trimming removed 2 bases from V and 3 bases from J, with 10 bases in between. Germline CDR1 reads MNHNS; CDR2 reads SASEGT. CDR3 nucleotides: TGTGCCAGCAGTGAACTGGGAAAGGACACTGAAGCTTTCTTT. It translates to CASSELGKDTEAFF.

The CDR3 loop is CASSFLTSGNGDTQYF. DNA of the CDR3: TGCGCCAGCAGCTTCCTGACTAGCGGAAACGGAGATACGCAGTATTTT. The chain links TRBV5-1 to TRBJ2-3; 9 nucleotides agree with TRBD2. CDR1 and CDR2 from the germline V gene are SGHRS and YFSETQ. The CDR3 has 16 residues. Trimming cost V 2 bases and J 5 bases; bases outside gene matches: 9.

The CDR3 here is CASSVGQLVYNEQFF. CDR3 DNA sequence: TGTGCCAGCAGCGTAGGGCAACTAGTTTACAATGAGCAGTTCTTC. The V and J genes are TRBV9 and TRBJ2-1; a possible D gene is TRBD2 (5 bases). This CDR3 is built from 15 residues. The V gene lost 0 bases and the J gene lost 4 bases, with 11 bases spanning the gap. Germline V gene lookup returns CDR1 SGDLS and CDR2 YYNGEE.

In this sample, this clone turned up once. The chain joins TRBV4-3 to TRBJ2-7; TRBD1 matches at 9 bases. V dropped 2 bases and J dropped 0; count of bases not matched to a gene: 2. Germline assignment: CDR1 LGHNA and CDR2 YSLEER. CDR3 size: 15 residues. The CDR3 loop reads CASSQRTGDSYEQYF. CDR3 sequence (DNA): TGCGCCAGCAGCCAACGGACAGGGGACTCCTACGAGCAGTACTTC.

This clone was seen a handful of times. This chain links TRBV10-3 with TRBJ1-1; the D is unclear. V lost 2 bases to trimming and J lost 5 bases, with 6 bases between them. The V gene's germline CDR1 is ENHRY and CDR2 SYGVKD. The CDR3 runs to 12 residues. As DNA, the CDR3 is TGTGCCATCAGTGAGCTGGAAACTGAAGCTTTCTTT. It codes for CAISELETEAFF.

Here the CDR3 DNA reads TGCAGCGTAACCCAGGGTCCCACAGATACGCAGTATTTT. This sequence encodes CSVTQGPTDTQYF. The chain has TRBV29-1 and TRBJ2-3; weak D call: TRBD1 (5 bases). CDR3 size: 13 residues. The V and J ends lost 6 bases and 2 bases respectively, with 12 bases between them. CDR1 and CDR2 (germline): SQVTM, ANQGSEA.

The rearrangement joins TRBV4-3 to TRBJ2-2; D is ambiguous. The CDR3 spans 17 residues. Germline lookup yields CDR1 LGHNA and CDR2 YSLEER. Trimming removed 0 bases at V and 0 bases at J, with 11 bases between. The CDR3 nucleotides are TGCGCCAGCAGCCAAGACCCCCCGTTACCGAACACCGGGGAGCTGTTTTTT. This encodes CASSQDPPLPNTGELFF.